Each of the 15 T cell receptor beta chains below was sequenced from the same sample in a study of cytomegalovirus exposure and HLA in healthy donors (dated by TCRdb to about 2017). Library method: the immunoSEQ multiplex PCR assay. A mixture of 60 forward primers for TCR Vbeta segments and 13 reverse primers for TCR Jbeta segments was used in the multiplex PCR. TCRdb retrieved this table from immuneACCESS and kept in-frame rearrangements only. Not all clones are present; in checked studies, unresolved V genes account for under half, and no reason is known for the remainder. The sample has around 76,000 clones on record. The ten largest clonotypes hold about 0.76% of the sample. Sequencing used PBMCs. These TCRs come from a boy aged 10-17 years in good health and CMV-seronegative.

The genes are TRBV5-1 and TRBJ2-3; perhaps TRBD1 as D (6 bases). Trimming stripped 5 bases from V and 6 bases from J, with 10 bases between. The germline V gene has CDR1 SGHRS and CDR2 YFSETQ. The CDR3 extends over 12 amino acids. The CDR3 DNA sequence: TGCGCCAGCAGTCGCGACAGGGATACGCAGTATTTT. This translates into CASSRDRDTQYF.

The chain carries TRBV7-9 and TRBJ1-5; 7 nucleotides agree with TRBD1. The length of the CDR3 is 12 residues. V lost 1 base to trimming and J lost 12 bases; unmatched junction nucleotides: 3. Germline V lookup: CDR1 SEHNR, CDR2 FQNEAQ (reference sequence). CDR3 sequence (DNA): TGTGCCAGCAGCTTAGTGACAGGGAACCAGCATTTT. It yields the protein CASSLVTGNQHF.

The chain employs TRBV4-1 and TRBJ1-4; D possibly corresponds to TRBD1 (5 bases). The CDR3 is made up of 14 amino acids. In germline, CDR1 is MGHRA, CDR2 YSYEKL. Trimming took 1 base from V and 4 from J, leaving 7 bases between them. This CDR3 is CASSQGQSNEKLFF. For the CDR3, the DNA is TGCGCCAGCAGCCAAGGACAGAGTAATGAAAAACTGTTTTTT.

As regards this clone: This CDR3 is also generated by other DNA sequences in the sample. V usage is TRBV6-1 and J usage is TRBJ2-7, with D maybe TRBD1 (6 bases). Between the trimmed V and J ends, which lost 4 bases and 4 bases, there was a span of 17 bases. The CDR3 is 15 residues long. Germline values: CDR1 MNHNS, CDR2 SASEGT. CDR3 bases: TGTGCCAGCAGTGGGGGGCAGGGGTATGGGTACGAGCAGTACTTC. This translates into CASSGGQGYGYEQYF.

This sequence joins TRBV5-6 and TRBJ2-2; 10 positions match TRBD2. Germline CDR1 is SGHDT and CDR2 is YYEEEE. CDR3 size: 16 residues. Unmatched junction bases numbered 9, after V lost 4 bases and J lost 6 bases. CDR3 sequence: CASSLVGLAEAGELFF. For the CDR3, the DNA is TGTGCCAGCAGCCTAGTAGGACTAGCGGAGGCCGGGGAGCTGTTTTTT.

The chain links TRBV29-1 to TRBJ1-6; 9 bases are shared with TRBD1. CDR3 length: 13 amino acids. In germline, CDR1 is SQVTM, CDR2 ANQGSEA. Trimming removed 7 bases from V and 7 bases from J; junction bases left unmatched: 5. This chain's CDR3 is CSAGTGQNSPLHF. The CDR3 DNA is TGCAGCGCCGGGACAGGGCAAAATTCACCCCTCCACTTT.

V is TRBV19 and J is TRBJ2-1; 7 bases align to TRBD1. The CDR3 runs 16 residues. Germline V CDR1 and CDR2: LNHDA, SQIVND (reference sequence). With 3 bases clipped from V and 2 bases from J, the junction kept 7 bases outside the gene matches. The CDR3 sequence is CASSIRSGTAYNEQFF. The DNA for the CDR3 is TGTGCCAGTAGTATCCGGTCCGGGACAGCCTACAATGAGCAGTTCTTC.

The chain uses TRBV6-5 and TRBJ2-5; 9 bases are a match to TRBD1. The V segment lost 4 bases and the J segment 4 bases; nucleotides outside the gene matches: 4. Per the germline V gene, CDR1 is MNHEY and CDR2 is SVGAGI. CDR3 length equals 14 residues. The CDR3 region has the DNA TGTGCCAGCAGTTTAACAGGGGGCTCAGAGACCCAGTACTTC. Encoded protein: CASSLTGGSETQYF.

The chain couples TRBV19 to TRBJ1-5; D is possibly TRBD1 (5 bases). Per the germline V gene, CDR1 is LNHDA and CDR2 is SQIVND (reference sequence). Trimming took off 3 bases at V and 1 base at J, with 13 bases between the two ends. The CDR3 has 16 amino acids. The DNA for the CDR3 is TGTGCCAGTAGTATGGGGACTCGAGCGAGCAATCAGCCCCAGCATTTT. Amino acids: CASSMGTRASNQPQHF.

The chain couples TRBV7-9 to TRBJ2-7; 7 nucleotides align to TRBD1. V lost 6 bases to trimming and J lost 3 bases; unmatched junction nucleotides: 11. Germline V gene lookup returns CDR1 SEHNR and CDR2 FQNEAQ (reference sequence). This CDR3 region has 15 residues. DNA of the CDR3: TGTGCCAGCAGAGGCGACAGGGCCCTTAGCTACGAGCAGTACTTC. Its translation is CASRGDRALSYEQYF.

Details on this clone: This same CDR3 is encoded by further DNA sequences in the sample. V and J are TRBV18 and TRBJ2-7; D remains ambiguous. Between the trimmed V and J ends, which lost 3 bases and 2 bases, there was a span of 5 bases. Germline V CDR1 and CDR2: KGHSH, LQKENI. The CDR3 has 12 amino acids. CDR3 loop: CASSPSAYEQYF. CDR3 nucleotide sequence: TGTGCCAGCTCACCGTCAGCCTACGAGCAGTACTTC.

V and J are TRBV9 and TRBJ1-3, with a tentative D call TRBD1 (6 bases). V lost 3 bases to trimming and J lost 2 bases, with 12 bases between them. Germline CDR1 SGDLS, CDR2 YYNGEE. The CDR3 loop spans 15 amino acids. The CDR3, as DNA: TGTGCCAGCAGCGCCCCGAACAGGGCTGGAAACACCATATATTTT. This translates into CASSAPNRAGNTIYF.

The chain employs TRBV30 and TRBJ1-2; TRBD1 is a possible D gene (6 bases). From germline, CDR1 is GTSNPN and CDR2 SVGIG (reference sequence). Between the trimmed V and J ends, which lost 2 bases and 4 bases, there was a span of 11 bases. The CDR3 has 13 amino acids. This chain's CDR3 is CAWSLDSGYGYTF. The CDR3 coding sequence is TGTGCCTGGAGTCTGGACAGTGGCTATGGCTACACCTTC.

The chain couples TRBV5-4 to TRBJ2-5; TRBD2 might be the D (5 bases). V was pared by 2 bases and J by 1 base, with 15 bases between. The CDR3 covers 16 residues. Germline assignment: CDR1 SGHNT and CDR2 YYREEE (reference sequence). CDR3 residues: CASSLGSGSIQETQYF. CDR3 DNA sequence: TGTGCCAGCAGCTTAGGGAGCGGCTCCATCCAAGAGACCCAGTACTTC.

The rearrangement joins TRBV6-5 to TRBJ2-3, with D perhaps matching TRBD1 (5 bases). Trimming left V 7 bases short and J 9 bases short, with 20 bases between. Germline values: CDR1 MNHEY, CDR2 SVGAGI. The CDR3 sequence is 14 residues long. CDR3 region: CASKAEIAGRTQYF. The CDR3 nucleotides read TGTGCCAGCAAGGCCGAAATAGCAGGGCGGACGCAGTATTTT.